The 29 T cell receptor beta chains below come from one sample, sequenced in a study of post-analysis software for immune sequencing data. For these TCRs, the target antigens are not known. Presence of unique molecular identifiers characterized the TCR beta cDNA libraries. TCRdb reprocessed the PCR reads with MiXCR, giving one entry per CDR3 protein. This sample has hundreds of thousands of distinct CDR3 sequences, with approximately 59% found just once. Study results and caveats: Five TRBV segments, including TRBV5-6, TRBV5-1 and TRBV20-1, were more frequent in patients than controls.

The material sequenced was blood. The source of these receptors is a girl aged 2 to 9 with multiple sclerosis.

The J gene is TRBJ2-5, the V gene TRBV7-9; tentative D call: TRBD2 (7 bases). The germline CDR1 and CDR2 sequences are SEHNR and FQNEAQ (reference sequence). This CDR3 region has 16 residues. V gave up 3 bases and J gave up 1 base, with 15 bases separating them. CDR3 sequence: CASSLAGERGQETQYF. The CDR3 region has the DNA TGTGCCAGCAGCTTGGCAGGGGAGCGGGGCCAAGAGACCCAGTACTTC.

The chain links TRBV5-1 to TRBJ2-1, with 12 bases lining up with TRBD2. CDR1 SGHRS and CDR2 YFSETQ come from the germline V gene. The CDR3 length is 16 residues. After removal of 1 base from V and 9 bases from J, the junction contained 8 bases not matched to a gene. In nucleotides, the CDR3 is TGCGCCAGCAGCTTGTCCCGACTAGCGGGGGATTCTGAGCAGTTCTTC. It specifies CASSLSRLAGDSEQFF.

The gene calls are TRBV7-9 and TRBJ2-5; D assignment may be TRBD1 or TRBD2 (6 bases each). This CDR3 comprises 16 residues. Per germline, CDR1 SEHNR and CDR2 FQNEAQ (reference sequence). V gave up 4 bases and J gave up 4 bases, with 19 bases separating them. CDR3 loop: CASSSPLGGGGETQYF. The CDR3 bases are TGTGCCAGCAGCTCCCCGCTAGGAGGGGGAGGAGAGACCCAGTACTTC.

The rearrangement uses TRBV29-1 and TRBJ2-3; D remains ambiguous. The length of the CDR3 is 11 residues. The V end was cut by 7 bases, the J end by 4 bases, with 9 bases between. Per germline, CDR1 SQVTM and CDR2 ANQGSEA. The CDR3: CSAGNADTQYF. The CDR3 DNA reads TGCAGCGCCGGCAACGCAGATACGCAGTATTTT.

The J gene is TRBJ1-5, the V gene TRBV20-1, with 7 bases lining up with TRBD1. Per germline, CDR1 DFQATT and CDR2 SNEGSKA (reference sequence). This CDR3 has 14 residues. With 6 bases clipped from V and 0 bases from J, the junction kept 5 bases outside the gene matches. Here the CDR3 DNA reads TGCAGTGCGCGAGGGACAGATAGCAATCAGCCCCAGCATTTT. As protein: CSARGTDSNQPQHF.

This chain joins TRBV12-3 or TRBV12-4 and TRBJ2-1, with TRBD2 identical over 13 bases. CDR3 length: 15 amino acids. Trimming took 6 bases from V and 9 from J; bases not matched to a gene: 8. The CDR3, as DNA: TGTGCCAGCAGCCTAACTAGCGGGGGGGCCCCTGAGCAGTTCTTC. Translation: CASSLTSGGAPEQFF.

The V call is TRBV7-8, the J call TRBJ2-3, with TRBD2 matching over 10 bases. Germline lookup yields CDR1 SGHVS and CDR2 FQNEAQ. V was pared by 5 bases and J by 2 bases, with 10 bases of the junction left unmatched. CDR3 length equals 17 residues. CDR3 residues: CASSPGRLAGVTDTQYF. The CDR3, as DNA: TGTGCCAGCAGCCCGGGGCGGCTAGCGGGGGTCACAGATACGCAGTATTTT. The whole variable domain, remainder taken from reference TRBV7-8 and TRBJ2-3, is GAGVSQSPRYKVAKRGQDVALRCDPISGHVSLFWYQQALGQGPEFLTYFQNEAQLDKSGLPSDRFFAERPEGSVSTLKIQRTQQEDSAVYLCASSPGRLAGVTDTQYFGPGTRLTVL.

The chain couples TRBV30 to TRBJ2-3; D possibly corresponds to TRBD1 (5 bases). Per the germline V gene, CDR1 is GTSNPN and CDR2 is SVGIG (reference sequence). The CDR3 covers 15 residues. Trimming pared 0 bases from V and 2 bases from J, leaving 12 bases between. In DNA form, the CDR3 reads TGTGCCTGGAGTGTCTTACAGGAATTCACAGATACGCAGTATTTT. This translates into CAWSVLQEFTDTQYF.

The chain employs TRBV20-1 and TRBJ2-7, with TRBD2 matching 10 bases. The CDR3 has 14 residues. Germline CDR1 DFQATT, CDR2 SNEGSKA (reference sequence). The V and J ends lost 5 bases and 3 bases, in that order; junction bases with no gene match: 7. DNA for the CDR3: TGCAGTGCTTTGACTAGCGGGTCATACTACGAGCAGTACTTC. The encoded protein is CSALTSGSYYEQYF.

Only a few counts were recorded for this clonotype. V and J are TRBV10-3 and TRBJ2-1; 9 bases are a match to TRBD1. The germline V gene encodes CDR1 ENHRY and CDR2 SYGVKD. This CDR3 has 14 residues. Trimming at V came to 5 bases and at J to 8 bases, leaving 7 bases not matched to a gene. This chain's CDR3 is CAISPGQGPHEQFF. For the CDR3, the DNA is TGTGCCATCAGTCCGGGACAGGGCCCCCATGAGCAGTTCTTC.

This clonotype was recorded a few times. The J gene is TRBJ2-1, the V gene TRBV6-5; a possible D gene is TRBD2 (6 bases). The germline gives CDR1 MNHEY, CDR2 SVGAGI. This CDR3 spans 15 amino acids. V was clipped by 5 bases and J by 8 bases, with 19 bases between them. CDR3 sequence reads: CASSPPGTRSDEQFF. CDR3 coding DNA: TGTGCCAGCAGTCCCCCCGGGACTCGTTCCGATGAGCAGTTCTTC.

The chain uses TRBV28 and TRBJ1-5, with TRBD1 matching over 9 bases. This CDR3 is 16 amino acids long. Germline V lookup: CDR1 MDHEN, CDR2 SYDVKM. After removal of 5 bases from V and 3 bases from J, the junction contained 8 bases not matched to a gene. CDR3 sequence reads: CASSVPGQGDNQPQHF. For the CDR3, the DNA is TGTGCCAGCAGTGTCCCGGGACAGGGAGACAATCAGCCCCAGCATTTT. The variable domain in full, with the rest retrieved from reference TRBV28 and TRBJ1-5, is DVKVTQSSRYLVKRTGEKVFLECVQDMDHENMFWYRQDPGLGLRLIYFSYDVKMKEKGDIPEGYSVSREKKERFSLILESASTNQTSMYLCASSVPGQGDNQPQHFGDGTRLSIL.

The chain uses TRBV10-3 and TRBJ2-3, with 14 positions matching TRBD2. The V gene's germline CDR1 is ENHRY and CDR2 SYGVKD. This CDR3 has 14 residues. After removal of 8 bases from V and 4 bases from J, the junction contained 2 bases not matched to a gene. The CDR3 here is CAIGTSGSADTQYF. The CDR3 DNA is TGTGCCATCGGGACTAGCGGGAGCGCAGATACGCAGTATTTT.

V usage is TRBV3-1 and J usage is TRBJ2-5; D is uncertain. V lost 0 bases and J lost 4, with 9 bases in between. CDR1 and CDR2 (germline): LGHDT, YNNKEL (reference sequence). The CDR3 spans 14 residues. CDR3: CASSQDSATETQYF. Here the CDR3 DNA reads TGTGCCAGCAGCCAAGATTCAGCCACAGAGACCCAGTACTTC.

This clonotype occurred a few times. The genes are TRBV7-9 and TRBJ2-4; no definite D call. The CDR3 runs 13 residues. CDR1 and CDR2 from the germline V gene are SEHNR and FQNEAQ (reference sequence). V was trimmed by 1 base and J by 3 bases, leaving 4 bases between them. CDR3 coding DNA: TGTGCCAGCAGCTTAGGACTCAAAAACATTCAGTACTTC. Translating gives CASSLGLKNIQYF.

The chain links TRBV4-3 to TRBJ2-3; 8 nucleotides line up with TRBD1. CDR1 LGHNA and CDR2 YSLEER come from the germline V gene. Trimming took 0 bases from V and 2 from J; bases not matched to a gene: 10. The CDR3 consists of 18 residues. DNA for the CDR3: TGCGCCAGCAGCCAAGAACTGGCAGGGGGCTCCATCACAGATACGCAGTATTTT. Encoded protein: CASSQELAGGSITDTQYF.

The chain links TRBV6-5 to TRBJ2-1; D remains ambiguous. V gave up 2 bases and J gave up 8 bases, with 10 bases separating them. The CDR3 contains 13 residues. Germline V gene lookup returns CDR1 MNHEY and CDR2 SVGAGI. DNA of the CDR3: TGTGCCAGCAGTTACAATAGGGCACATGAGCAGTTCTTC. Translating it yields CASSYNRAHEQFF.

The CDR3 region has the DNA TGCAGCGTTGTATGGGCAGGAGCCTATGGCTACACCTTC. This gives the protein CSVVWAGAYGYTF. The chain links TRBV29-1 to TRBJ1-2, with D hard to call. With 4 bases removed from V and 4 bases from J, the gap between germline ends came to 13 bases. This CDR3 is built from 13 residues. The germline CDR1 and CDR2 sequences are SQVTM and ANQGSEA.

The chain recombines TRBV7-3 with TRBJ2-1; TRBD1 might be the D (5 bases). Germline V gene sequence: CDR1 SGHTA, CDR2 FQGTGA. CDR3 length equals 13 residues. V was shortened by 5 bases and J by 6 bases, with 11 bases between the two germline ends. The CDR3 DNA follows: TGTGCCAGCAGCGCAGGGTGGGGCAATGAGCAGTTCTTC. The encoded protein is CASSAGWGNEQFF.

The chain has TRBV25-1 and TRBJ2-6; TRBD1 might be the D (5 bases). Germline V gene data show CDR1 as MGHDK and CDR2 as SYGVNS. CDR3 length: 16 amino acids. V was cut by 3 bases and J by 0 bases, with 9 bases left in between. CDR3: CASSEDTISGANVLTF. In DNA form, the CDR3 reads TGTGCCAGCAGTGAGGACACAATCTCTGGGGCCAACGTCCTGACTTTC.

This clonotype has a handful of counts. The rearrangement links TRBV27 to TRBJ2-6; D might be TRBD1 or TRBD2, each matching 6 bases. CDR3 length equals 18 residues. CDR1 is MNHEY, CDR2 SMNVEV, per germline (reference sequence). The V and J ends lost 4 bases and 1 base respectively, with 17 bases between them. The CDR3 DNA is TGTGCCAGCAGTTCGTCTAGGGGGGAAAGGTCTGGGGCCAACGTCCTGACTTTC. Amino acid sequence: CASSSSRGERSGANVLTF.

This CDR3 is CASSSPENGYTF. DNA for the CDR3: TGCGCCAGCAGCTCCCCGGAGAATGGCTACACCTTC. The chain carries TRBV5-1 and TRBJ1-2; no clear D gene. The ends were cut back, 3 bases at V and 6 bases at J, with 9 bases in the middle. This CDR3 has 12 residues. Germline loops: CDR1 SGHRS, CDR2 YFSETQ.

This clonotype occurred a few times. This CDR3 reads CSVEVRGINTEAFF. As DNA, the CDR3 is TGCAGCGTTGAAGTAAGAGGGATCAACACTGAAGCTTTCTTT. The chain carries TRBV29-1 and TRBJ1-1, with no clear D. The germline CDR1 and CDR2 sequences are SQVTM and ANQGSEA. This CDR3 spans 14 amino acids. Trimming left V 1 base short and J 2 bases short, with 11 bases between. Looking up the rest from reference TRBV29-1 and TRBJ1-1 gives the full variable domain: SAVISQKPSRDICQRGTSLTIQCQVDSQVTMMFWYRQQPGQSLTLIATANQGSEATYESGFVIDKFPISRPNLTFSTLTVSNMSPEDSSIYLCSVEVRGINTEAFFGQGTRLTVV.

This clonotype was observed a handful of times. This chain joins TRBV29-1 and TRBJ2-1; 9 nucleotides match TRBD1. Germline loops: CDR1 SQVTM, CDR2 ANQGSEA. Germline trimming cut 6 bases from V and 7 bases from J; bases unmatched to any gene: 10. The CDR3 covers 14 residues. CDR3 DNA: TGCAGCGTCTACGGGACAGGGTACGAGAATGAGCAGTTCTTC. Amino acids: CSVYGTGYENEQFF.

The chain carries TRBV4-3 and TRBJ2-7; D may be TRBD1 (6 bases). The J call may be wrong; the DNA end is better matched by TRBJ2-5. Germline assignment: CDR1 LGHNA and CDR2 YSLEER. The CDR3 contains 16 residues. The CDR3 bases are TGCGCCAGCAGCCAAGATCTGCCGGGCCAGGGGGAGACCCAGTACTTC. Amino acids: CASSQDLPGQGETQYF.

This clonotype was observed a few times. The chain recombines TRBV20-1 with TRBJ2-7, with D perhaps matching TRBD1 or TRBD2 (5 bases each). CDR3 length equals 14 residues. Looked up from germline, CDR1 is DFQATT and CDR2 is SNEGSKA (reference sequence). Trimming cost V 3 bases and J 2 bases, with 14 bases left between them. The DNA of the CDR3 is TGCAGTGCTAGTGGGACGGTTGCACCCTACGAGCAGTACTTC. It is translated as CSASGTVAPYEQYF.

The chain has TRBV6-6 and TRBJ2-1; D is possibly TRBD1 (5 bases). V was pared by 6 bases and J by 3 bases, with 12 bases between. The CDR3 is 14 residues long. The germline gives CDR1 MNHNY, CDR2 SVGAGI (reference sequence). CDR3 in DNA: TGTGCCAGCAGCTACACAGGCTTCTACAATGAGCAGTTCTTC. This sequence encodes CASSYTGFYNEQFF.

The genes are TRBV2 and TRBJ1-2; unclear D gene. CDR3 length: 11 amino acids. Germline-derived CDR1 and CDR2 are SNHLY and FYNNEI. V gave up 4 bases and J gave up 8 bases, with 8 bases separating them. CDR3 protein: CASSGGGGYTF. DNA of the CDR3: TGTGCCAGCAGTGGAGGCGGAGGCTACACCTTC.

The sample holds a few counts of this clonotype. The chain is built from TRBV25-1 and TRBJ1-5, with 7 bases that match TRBD1. V shed 3 bases, J shed 1 base, and the junction held 3 bases outside the gene matches. Germline V gives CDR1 MGHDK, CDR2 SYGVNS. CDR3 size: 15 residues. Here the CDR3 DNA reads TGTGCCAGCAGTGAGGGGACAGTGAGCAATCAGCCCCAGCATTTT. It specifies CASSEGTVSNQPQHF.